This is a list of T cell receptor beta chains from one sample in a study of blood T cell repertoires in COVID-19. Method: immunoSEQ multiplex PCR; TCRdb's copy keeps in-frame clones and lacks some. This table holds roughly 41,000 clones, nearly 90% found once. Input material: peripheral blood. The receptors stem from a man in his 60s with acute or convalescent COVID-19. The CDR3 runs from the conserved cysteine through the conserved F or W. The D gene is left open where the match is weak. Clone size, where shown, is once, few, many, or a class for clones that have expanded.

D gene: TRBD1; J gene: TRBJ2-1; clone size: -; V gene: TRBV29-1; CDR3 protein: CNRQGPVHNEQFF; CDR3 DNA: TGCAACAGACAGGGGCCCGTCCACAATGAGCAGTTCTTC
D gene: TRBD2; J gene: TRBJ2-7; clone size: -; V gene: TRBV9; CDR3 protein: CASSVASGGAGGEQYF; CDR3 DNA: TGTGCCAGCAGCGTTGCTAGCGGGGGGGCAGGTGGAGAGCAGTACTTC
D gene: -; J gene: TRBJ2-7; clone size: -; V gene: TRBV19; CDR3 protein: CASSIESTGSYEQYF; CDR3 DNA: TGTGCCAGTAGTATAGAGTCGACAGGTTCCTACGAGCAGTACTTC
D gene: -; J gene: TRBJ2-5; clone size: -; V gene: TRBV24-1; CDR3 protein: CATSDPGPRGETQYF; CDR3 DNA: TGTGCCACCAGTGATCCCGGGCCTCGGGGGGAGACCCAGTACTTC
D gene: TRBD1; J gene: TRBJ2-1; clone size: -; V gene: TRBV30; CDR3 protein: CAWSAGQLYNEQFF; CDR3 DNA: TGTGCCTGGAGTGCGGGACAGCTATACAATGAGCAGTTCTTC
D gene: TRBD1; J gene: TRBJ2-1; clone size: -; V gene: TRBV4-3; CDR3 protein: CASSQEKQGAGNEQFF; CDR3 DNA: TGCGCCAGCAGCCAAGAAAAGCAGGGGGCGGGAAATGAGCAGTTCTTC
D gene: TRBD1; J gene: TRBJ1-2; clone size: -; V gene: TRBV29-1; CDR3 protein: CSVIGQARYGYTF; CDR3 DNA: TGCAGCGTGATAGGACAGGCACGCTATGGCTACACCTTC
D gene: -; J gene: TRBJ2-5; clone size: -; V gene: TRBV14; CDR3 protein: CASSLPRGLHPETQYF; CDR3 DNA: TGTGCCAGCAGCCTACCCCGAGGGCTACACCCTGAGACCCAGTACTTC
D gene: TRBD1; J gene: TRBJ2-5; clone size: -; V gene: TRBV18; CDR3 protein: CASSPRVGLGGKETQYF; CDR3 DNA: TGTGCCAGCTCACCACGGGTTGGCTTAGGGGGCAAGGAGACCCAGTACTTC
D gene: TRBD2; J gene: TRBJ2-1; clone size: -; V gene: TRBV30; CDR3 protein: CAWSWGGSSYNEQFF; CDR3 DNA: TGTGCCTGGAGTTGGGGGGGTAGCTCCTACAATGAGCAGTTCTTC
D gene: -; J gene: TRBJ1-5; clone size: -; V gene: TRBV6-5; CDR3 protein: CASSYSGRGGQPQHF; CDR3 DNA: TGTGCCAGCAGTTACTCGGGCAGGGGCGGTCAGCCCCAGCATTTT
D gene: TRBD1; J gene: TRBJ1-6; clone size: -; V gene: TRBV7-9; CDR3 protein: CASSQPTGGNSPLHF; CDR3 DNA: TGTGCCAGCAGCCAGCCGACAGGGGGCAATTCACCCCTCCACTTT
D gene: -; J gene: TRBJ2-5; clone size: -; V gene: TRBV19; CDR3 protein: CASNSREGETQYF; CDR3 DNA: TGTGCCAGTAACAGCAGGGAAGGAGAGACCCAGTACTTC
D gene: TRBD2; J gene: TRBJ2-1; clone size: once; V gene: TRBV11-3; CDR3 protein: CASSSRGLANNFNEQFF; CDR3 DNA: TGTGCCAGCAGCTCGCGGGGACTAGCGAACAACTTCAATGAGCAGTTCTTC
D gene: TRBD1; J gene: TRBJ1-4; clone size: -; V gene: TRBV19; CDR3 protein: CASRNQGTGGEKLFF; CDR3 DNA: TGTGCCAGTAGAAACCAAGGGACAGGGGGAGAAAAACTGTTTTTT
D gene: TRBD2; J gene: TRBJ2-3; clone size: -; V gene: TRBV13; CDR3 protein: CASRPTSGGLLDTQYF; CDR3 DNA: TGTGCCAGCAGACCAACTAGCGGGGGACTTCTAGATACGCAGTATTTT
D gene: TRBD2; J gene: TRBJ2-1; clone size: -; V gene: TRBV4-3; CDR3 protein: CASSKRRLAGYNEQFF; CDR3 DNA: TGCGCCAGCAGCAAAAGAAGGTTAGCGGGATACAATGAGCAGTTCTTC
D gene: TRBD2; J gene: TRBJ2-1; clone size: -; V gene: TRBV11-1; CDR3 protein: CASSLGLAGVHNEQFF; CDR3 DNA: TGTGCCAGCAGCCTCGGACTAGCGGGGGTCCACAATGAGCAGTTCTTC
D gene: TRBD1; J gene: TRBJ1-1; clone size: -; V gene: TRBV6-5; CDR3 protein: CASSYISTGDTEAFF; CDR3 DNA: TGTGCCAGCAGTTACATTTCGACAGGGGACACTGAAGCTTTCTTT
D gene: TRBD2; J gene: TRBJ2-1; clone size: -; V gene: TRBV12-3/TRBV12-4; CDR3 protein: CASSLGGNQFF; CDR3 DNA: TGTGCCAGCAGTCTCGGGGGGAACCAGTTCTTC
D gene: TRBD1; J gene: TRBJ1-2; clone size: -; V gene: TRBV4-3; CDR3 protein: CASSQFVGDRIDYGYTF; CDR3 DNA: TGCGCCAGCAGTCAATTCGTAGGGGACAGGATAGATTATGGCTACACCTTC
D gene: -; J gene: TRBJ2-3; clone size: -; V gene: TRBV29-1; CDR3 protein: CSVNSGDTQYF; CDR3 DNA: TGCAGCGTTAATTCCGGGGATACGCAGTATTTT
D gene: -; J gene: TRBJ1-1; clone size: -; V gene: TRBV6-6; CDR3 protein: CASSFAEENTEAFF; CDR3 DNA: TGTGCCAGCAGTTTCGCTGAGGAGAACACTGAAGCTTTCTTT
D gene: TRBD2; J gene: TRBJ2-3; clone size: once; V gene: TRBV27; CDR3 protein: CASSSFRPTAGGPTDTQYF; CDR3 DNA: TGTGCCAGCAGTTCCTTCCGGCCCACAGCGGGGGGGCCGACAGATACGCAGTATTTT
D gene: -; J gene: TRBJ1-1; clone size: -; V gene: TRBV28; CDR3 protein: CASSTLGWVAGPTEAFF; CDR3 DNA: TGTGCCAGCAGCACCCTCGGATGGGTGGCGGGGCCCACTGAAGCTTTCTTT
D gene: TRBD2; J gene: TRBJ2-5; clone size: -; V gene: TRBV6-5; CDR3 protein: CATTRAGGPETQYF; CDR3 DNA: TGTGCCACCACCAGAGCGGGGGGCCCAGAGACCCAGTACTTC
D gene: -; J gene: TRBJ2-7; clone size: -; V gene: TRBV27; CDR3 protein: CASSLSPTQGIHEQYF; CDR3 DNA: TGTGCCAGCAGTTTAAGCCCCACACAGGGAATCCACGAGCAGTACTTC
D gene: -; J gene: TRBJ2-7; clone size: once; V gene: TRBV3-1/TRBV3-2; CDR3 protein: CASSLRNYEQYF; CDR3 DNA: TGTGCCAGCAGCCTCAGAAACTACGAGCAGTACTTC
D gene: -; J gene: TRBJ1-6; clone size: -; V gene: TRBV30; CDR3 protein: CAWSVAGYNSPLHF; CDR3 DNA: TGTGCCTGGAGCGTTGCAGGTTATAATTCACCCCTCCACTTT
D gene: -; J gene: TRBJ1-4; clone size: few; V gene: TRBV30; CDR3 protein: CAWSATTGLGKLFF; CDR3 DNA: TGTGCCTGGAGCGCTACTACAGGGTTGGGGAAACTGTTTTTT
D gene: TRBD1; J gene: TRBJ1-5; clone size: -; V gene: TRBV6-2/TRBV6-3; CDR3 protein: CASSYVGQGNQPQHF; CDR3 DNA: TGTGCCAGCAGTTACGTGGGACAGGGAAATCAGCCCCAGCATTTT
D gene: -; J gene: TRBJ1-1; clone size: -; V gene: TRBV21-1; CDR3 protein: CASSKGQGTKDPPEAFF; CDR3 DNA: TGTGCCAGCAGCAAGGGACAGGGTACCAAGGATCCCCCTGAAGCTTTCTTT
D gene: TRBD1; J gene: TRBJ1-2; clone size: -; V gene: TRBV7-8; CDR3 protein: CASSSPGQGYGYTF; CDR3 DNA: TGTGCCAGCAGCTCACCGGGACAGGGGTATGGCTACACCTTC
D gene: -; J gene: TRBJ1-2; clone size: -; V gene: TRBV6-5; CDR3 protein: CATRPNYGYTF; CDR3 DNA: TGTGCCACTCGTCCCAACTATGGCTACACCTTC
D gene: -; J gene: TRBJ2-5; clone size: -; V gene: TRBV5-6; CDR3 protein: CASSRGTAEETQYF; CDR3 DNA: TGTGCCAGCAGTCGCGGGACAGCTGAAGAGACCCAGTACTTC
D gene: -; J gene: TRBJ2-3; clone size: -; V gene: TRBV10-3; CDR3 protein: CASTQADTQYF; CDR3 DNA: TGTGCCTCAACCCAGGCAGATACGCAGTATTTT
D gene: -; J gene: TRBJ1-6; clone size: -; V gene: TRBV19; CDR3 protein: CASSIMSRQISYNSPLHF; CDR3 DNA: TGTGCCAGTAGTATAATGTCGCGGCAGATCTCCTATAATTCACCCCTCCACTTT
D gene: -; J gene: TRBJ1-1; clone size: -; V gene: TRBV27; CDR3 protein: CASSPPGLTEAFF; CDR3 DNA: TGTGCCAGCAGCCCCCCAGGACTAACTGAAGCTTTCTTT
D gene: -; J gene: TRBJ2-7; clone size: -; V gene: TRBV9; CDR3 protein: CASSAYRAPYEQYF; CDR3 DNA: TGTGCCAGCAGCGCTTACAGGGCTCCCTACGAGCAGTACTTC
D gene: -; J gene: TRBJ1-1; clone size: -; V gene: TRBV12-5; CDR3 protein: CASGSRQALNTEAFF; CDR3 DNA: TGTGCTAGTGGTTCTAGACAGGCGCTGAACACTGAAGCTTTCTTT
D gene: TRBD1; J gene: TRBJ1-2; clone size: once; V gene: TRBV7-2; CDR3 protein: CASSSRGQGAIYGYTF; CDR3 DNA: TGTGCCAGCAGCTCCAGAGGACAGGGGGCTATCTATGGCTACACCTTC
D gene: -; J gene: TRBJ1-2; clone size: -; V gene: TRBV5-8; CDR3 protein: CASRRTLGDYGYTF; CDR3 DNA: TGTGCCAGCAGACGGACCCTAGGGGACTATGGCTACACCTTC
D gene: -; J gene: TRBJ1-1; clone size: once; V gene: TRBV7-2; CDR3 protein: CASRPPPGGGTEAFF; CDR3 DNA: TGTGCCAGCAGACCCCCTCCCGGGGGGGGCACTGAAGCTTTCTTT
D gene: -; J gene: TRBJ2-3; clone size: -; V gene: TRBV29-1; CDR3 protein: CSVDWGGWTDTQYF; CDR3 DNA: TGCAGCGTTGATTGGGGGGGCTGGACAGATACGCAGTATTTT
D gene: -; J gene: TRBJ2-3; clone size: -; V gene: TRBV5-8; CDR3 protein: CASSLAPSVDTQYF; CDR3 DNA: TGTGCCAGCAGCTTGGCCCCCTCGGTAGATACGCAGTATTTT
D gene: -; J gene: TRBJ2-7; clone size: -; V gene: TRBV20-1; CDR3 protein: CSAGQNEQYF; CDR3 DNA: TGCAGTGCTGGACAGAACGAGCAGTACTTC
D gene: -; J gene: TRBJ2-3; clone size: -; V gene: TRBV4-3; CDR3 protein: CASSQVIYPQRSTDTQYF; CDR3 DNA: TGCGCCAGCAGCCAAGTGATTTACCCCCAGCGGAGCACAGATACGCAGTATTTT
D gene: -; J gene: TRBJ1-2; clone size: -; V gene: TRBV18; CDR3 protein: CASSPQLDNGYTF; CDR3 DNA: TGTGCCAGCTCACCCCAGTTAGACAATGGCTACACCTTC
D gene: TRBD1; J gene: TRBJ1-5; clone size: -; V gene: TRBV7-7; CDR3 protein: CASSAGTDQPQHF; CDR3 DNA: TGTGCTAGCAGTGCCGGGACAGATCAGCCCCAGCATTTT
D gene: -; J gene: TRBJ1-4; clone size: -; V gene: TRBV4-3; CDR3 protein: CASSQDTGRDEKLFF; CDR3 DNA: TGCGCCAGCAGCCAAGATACAGGGCGGGATGAAAAACTGTTTTTT